The rows below give T cell receptor beta chains drawn from one sample of a study of post-analysis software for immune sequencing data. In TCRdb, the PCR reads were re-called with MiXCR into one record per CDR3 protein. The sample lists about half a million distinct CDR3 sequences; approximately 46% were seen once. Sequencing was performed on blood. Receptors originate from a girl aged 5 to 17 with multiple sclerosis. Each CDR3 is given with its conserved first and last residue. Fields, in order: J gene, V gene, CDR3 length, D gene, clone size, CDR3 protein, CDR3 DNA. D genes are given only for firm matches. Rows give clone size only sometimes, using once, few, many, or a class for an expanded clone.

>TRBJ2-5|TRBV7-9|14|TRBD1|-
CASSLGQGVKTQYF
TGTGCCAGCAGCTTGGGACAGGGAGTTAAGACCCAGTACTTC
>TRBJ2-7|TRBV5-1|14|TRBD2|-
CASSSREGLNEQYF
TGCGCCAGCAGCTCGCGGGAGGGCCTCAACGAGCAGTACTTC
>TRBJ2-7|TRBV28|17|-|-
CASSEIRLEIMAYEQYF
TGTGCCAGCAGTGAAATAAGGCTAGAAATCATGGCCTACGAGCAGTACTTC
>TRBJ2-1|TRBV2|17|TRBD2|-
CASSEASGRAYYNEQFF
TGTGCCAGCAGTGAAGCTAGCGGGAGGGCCTACTACAATGAGCAGTTCTTC
>TRBJ2-1|TRBV7-2|16|-|few
CASSPDSSGSYNEQFF
TGTGCCAGCAGCCCCGACTCTTCAGGCTCCTACAATGAGCAGTTCTTC
>TRBJ2-1|TRBV4-2|16|TRBD1|-
CASSQGATGGWHEQFF
TGTGCCAGCAGCCAAGGGGCGACAGGGGGTTGGCATGAGCAGTTCTTC
>TRBJ2-5|TRBV4-2|15|TRBD2|-
CASSSGTSSLETQYF
TGTGCCAGCAGTTCCGGGACTAGTAGTTTGGAGACCCAGTACTTC
>TRBJ2-5|TRBV25-1|14|-|-
CASSEVATIETQYF
TGTGCCAGCAGTGAGGTGGCCACAATAGAGACCCAGTACTTC
>TRBJ2-7|TRBV7-9|17|TRBD2|-
CASSPTNRRESRPEQYF
TGTGCCAGCAGCCCCACCAACCGGCGGGAGAGCCGCCCCGAGCAGTACTTC
>TRBJ2-1|TRBV5-1|17|-|-
CASSLATGTGGYNEQFF
TGCGCCAGCAGCCTCGCTACAGGAACAGGCGGGTACAATGAGCAGTTCTTC